Below, 15 T cell receptor beta chains from the same sample are listed, as sequenced in a study of chronic HIV infection and antiretroviral therapy (dated by TCRdb to 2014 to 2015). Libraries were prepared through 5' RACE. Sequenced on an Illumina MiSeq. The raw public data were reprocessed by TCRdb itself: fastp quality trimming at Q25, MiXCR clonotype calling, in-frame beta chains only. Every distinct CDR3 protein forms one entry, paired with its most common genes and DNA. In this sample the table shows about 38,000 distinct CDR3 sequences, 7% to 10% of which occur a single time. Of the sample, 2.5% to 3.5% is held by the ten largest clones. Sequencing was performed on peripheral blood. These receptors originate from an adult who had HIV and had not received antiretroviral therapy, or was an uninfected healthy control (not recorded which).

This clonotype turned up a few times. This chain joins TRBV5-1 and TRBJ2-2, with D uncertain. This CDR3 region has 14 residues. The germline CDR1 and CDR2 sequences are SGHRS and YFSETQ. Trimming left V 0 bases short and J 1 base short, with 4 bases between. In nucleotides, the CDR3 is TGCGCCAGCAGCTTGGTAATGAACACCGGGGAGCTGTTTTTT. This codes for CASSLVMNTGELFF.

This clonotype was seen many times. This chain links TRBV3-1 with TRBJ2-2; D may be TRBD1 or TRBD2 (5 bases each). The V end lost 0 bases, the J end lost 7 bases, and 18 bases lay between the germline ends. Germline assignment: CDR1 LGHDT and CDR2 YNNKEL (reference sequence). The CDR3 has 17 residues. The CDR3 nucleotides read TGTGCCAGCAGCCAAGATTGGGGGACCTCATACAACGGGGAGCTGTTTTTT. It specifies CASSQDWGTSYNGELFF.

At least ten counts were recorded for this clonotype. The J gene is TRBJ2-7, the V gene TRBV29-1; a possible D gene is TRBD1 (5 bases). The V end lost 7 bases, the J end lost 3 bases, and 10 bases lay between the germline ends. The CDR3 covers 11 residues. Germline CDR1 and CDR2: SQVTM and ANQGSEA. The CDR3 region is CSASDSYEQYF. Written as DNA, the CDR3 is TGCAGCGCCAGTGACAGCTACGAGCAGTACTTC.

V is TRBV28 and J is TRBJ1-1; D possibly corresponds to TRBD1 (5 bases). This CDR3 comprises 15 residues. Germline CDR1 reads MDHEN; CDR2 reads SYDVKM. V was clipped by 2 bases and J by 4 bases, with 14 bases between them. The CDR3 region is CASSLQGGGGTEAFF. The CDR3 region has the DNA TGTGCCAGCAGTTTACAGGGAGGAGGAGGCACTGAAGCTTTCTTT.

The CDR3 DNA reads TGCAGCAGATGGCAGAGGGACTACAATGAGCAGTTCTTC. The encoded protein is CSRWQRDYNEQFF. The rearrangement links TRBV29-1 to TRBJ2-1; perhaps TRBD2 as D (5 bases). The CDR3 runs 13 residues. Deletions cut 8 bases from V and 3 bases from J, with 14 bases between. Germline CDR1 reads SQVTM; CDR2 reads ANQGSEA.

This clonotype was counted only a few times. The genes are TRBV2 and TRBJ2-2, with 7 bases that match TRBD1. V lost 6 bases and J lost 3; bases outside the gene matches: 4. Germline V gives CDR1 SNHLY, CDR2 FYNNEI. The CDR3 is 14 residues long. The CDR3 nucleotides are TGTGCCAGCAGGCCCGACAGGGACACCGGGGAGCTGTTTTTT. Translation: CASRPDRDTGELFF.

There are many counts of this clonotype. This chain joins TRBV7-8 and TRBJ2-1; maybe TRBD1 (6 bases). CDR3 length equals 15 residues. The V gene lost 5 bases and the J gene lost 0 bases, with 11 bases spanning the gap. Per the germline V gene, CDR1 is SGHVS and CDR2 is FQNEAQ. CDR3 in amino acids: CASSPDRNSYNEQFF. In DNA form, the CDR3 reads TGTGCCAGCAGCCCCGACAGGAACTCCTACAATGAGCAGTTCTTC.

The J gene is TRBJ1-1, the V gene TRBV10-3, with a possible D match to TRBD1 (5 bases). CDR1 is ENHRY and CDR2 is SYGVKD in the germline V gene. CDR3 size: 12 residues. Trimming left V 2 bases short and J 4 bases short, with 5 bases between. CDR3 sequence: CAISEGATEAFF. The CDR3 nucleotides are TGTGCCATCAGTGAGGGGGCCACTGAAGCTTTCTTT.

This clonotype was found many times. The rearrangement uses TRBV24-1 and TRBJ1-2; D remains unclear. Trimming removed 2 bases at V and 8 bases at J, with 8 bases between. Germline assignment: CDR1 KGHDR and CDR2 SFDVKD. The CDR3 is 12 amino acids. The CDR3 loop is CATSDWGGGYTF. The CDR3 DNA reads as TGTGCCACCAGTGATTGGGGAGGAGGCTACACCTTC.

This clonotype has a count of ten or more. V gene TRBV29-1 combines with J gene TRBJ2-1, with unresolved D. Germline CDR1 SQVTM, CDR2 ANQGSEA. With 0 bases removed from V and 2 bases from J, the gap between germline ends came to 11 bases. This CDR3 region has 15 residues. CDR3 in amino acids: CSVEDRVGTYNEQFF. CDR3 nucleotides: TGCAGCGTTGAAGATCGTGTGGGAACCTACAATGAGCAGTTCTTC.

This clonotype was recorded many times. V is TRBV12-3 or TRBV12-4 and J is TRBJ2-7, with 7 bases lining up with TRBD2. The CDR3 runs to 14 residues. V shed 7 bases and J 0 bases; nucleotides not matched to a gene: 6. The CDR3 DNA sequence: TGTGCCAGCACCGGCGGGAGTTTCTCCTACGAGCAGTACTTC. Translation: CASTGGSFSYEQYF.

Many counts were recorded for this clonotype. The chain is built from TRBV5-4 and TRBJ2-7, with D perhaps matching TRBD2 (6 bases). V was trimmed by 4 bases and J by 0 bases, leaving 11 bases between them. This CDR3 has 14 amino acids. Per the germline V gene, CDR1 is SGHNT and CDR2 is YYREEE (reference sequence). CDR3 amino acids: CASSQGGSSYEQYF. Here the CDR3 DNA reads TGTGCCAGCAGCCAGGGAGGTAGCTCCTACGAGCAGTACTTC. The whole variable domain, filled in from reference TRBV5-4 and TRBJ2-7, reads ETGVTQSPTHLIKTRGQQVTLRCSSQSGHNTVSWYQQALGQGPQFIFQYYREEENGRGNFPPRFSGLQFPNYSSELNVNALELDDSALYLCASSQGGSSYEQYFGPGTRLTVT.

This clonotype is termed medium-sized. The gene calls are TRBV29-1 and TRBJ2-4, with a weak D call TRBD2 (5 bases). Germline V gene lookup returns CDR1 SQVTM and CDR2 ANQGSEA. The V end was cut by 3 bases, the J end by 9 bases, with 12 bases between. CDR3 length: 12 amino acids. The CDR3 DNA reads as TGCAGCGTTGAGGCACCTGAGGGCATTCAGTACTTC. This sequence encodes CSVEAPEGIQYF.

V gene TRBV29-1 combines with J gene TRBJ1-3; no clear D gene. This CDR3 has 14 amino acids. Trimming pared 5 bases from V and 0 bases from J, leaving 11 bases between. Germline V CDR1 and CDR2: SQVTM, ANQGSEA. DNA for the CDR3: TGCAGCGTTTCAACGGAGATCTCTGGAAACACCATATATTTT. This gives the protein CSVSTEISGNTIYF.

This clonotype appeared many times. The V gene is TRBV28, the J gene TRBJ1-5, with D perhaps TRBD1 (6 bases). Deletions cut 2 bases from V and 1 base from J, with 15 bases between. The CDR3 spans 17 residues. Germline CDR1 reads MDHEN; CDR2 reads SYDVKM. The CDR3 here is CASSLGVLRGSNQPQHF. The DNA for the CDR3 is TGTGCCAGCAGTTTAGGAGTCCTTAGGGGGAGCAATCAGCCCCAGCATTTT.